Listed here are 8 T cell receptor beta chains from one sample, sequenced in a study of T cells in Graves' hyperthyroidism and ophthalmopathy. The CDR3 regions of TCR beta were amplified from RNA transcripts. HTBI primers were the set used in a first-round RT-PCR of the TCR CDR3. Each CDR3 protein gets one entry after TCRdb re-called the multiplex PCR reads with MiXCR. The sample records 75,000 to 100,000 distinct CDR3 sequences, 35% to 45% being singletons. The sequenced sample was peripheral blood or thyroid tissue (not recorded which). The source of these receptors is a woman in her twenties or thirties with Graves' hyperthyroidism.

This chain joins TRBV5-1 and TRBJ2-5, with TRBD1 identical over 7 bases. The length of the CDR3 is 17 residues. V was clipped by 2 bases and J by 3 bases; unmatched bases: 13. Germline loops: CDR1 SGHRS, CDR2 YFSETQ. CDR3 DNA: TGCGCCAGCAGCTTCTACAGGGGCGGTAACACTGAAGAGACCCAGTACTTC. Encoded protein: CASSFYRGGNTEETQYF.

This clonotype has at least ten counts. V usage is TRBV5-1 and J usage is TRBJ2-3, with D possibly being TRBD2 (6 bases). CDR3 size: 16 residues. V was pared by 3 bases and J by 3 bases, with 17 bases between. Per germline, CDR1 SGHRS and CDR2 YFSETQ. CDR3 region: CASSWGGGGKTDTQYF. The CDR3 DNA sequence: TGCGCCAGCAGCTGGGGCGGCGGAGGGAAAACAGATACGCAGTATTTT.

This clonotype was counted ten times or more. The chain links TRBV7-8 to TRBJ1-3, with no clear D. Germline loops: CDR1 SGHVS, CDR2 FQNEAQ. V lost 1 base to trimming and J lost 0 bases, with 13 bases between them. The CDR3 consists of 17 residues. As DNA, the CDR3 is TGTGCCAGCAGCTTAGTAGCGGGAACCCACTCTGGAAACACCATATATTTT. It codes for CASSLVAGTHSGNTIYF.

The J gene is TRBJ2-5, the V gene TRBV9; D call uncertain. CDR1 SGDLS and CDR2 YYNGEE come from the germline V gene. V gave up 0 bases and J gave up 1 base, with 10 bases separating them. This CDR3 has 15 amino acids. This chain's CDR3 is CASSVVGIPQETQYF. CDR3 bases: TGTGCCAGCAGCGTAGTAGGGATACCCCAAGAGACCCAGTACTTC.

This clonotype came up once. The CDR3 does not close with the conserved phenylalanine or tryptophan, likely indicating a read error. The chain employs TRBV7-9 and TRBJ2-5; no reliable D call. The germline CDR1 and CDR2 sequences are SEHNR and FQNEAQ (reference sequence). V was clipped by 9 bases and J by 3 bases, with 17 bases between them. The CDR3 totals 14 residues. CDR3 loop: CASSHPEEEETQYL. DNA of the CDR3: TGTGCCAGTAGCCACCCAGAAGAAGAAGAGACCCAGTACCTC.

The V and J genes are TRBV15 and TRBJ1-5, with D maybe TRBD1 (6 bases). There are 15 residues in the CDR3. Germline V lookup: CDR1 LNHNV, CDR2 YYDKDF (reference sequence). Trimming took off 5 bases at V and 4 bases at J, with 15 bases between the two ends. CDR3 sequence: CATSLTGWRNQPQHF. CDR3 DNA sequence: TGTGCCACCAGCCTTACAGGGTGGAGAAATCAGCCCCAGCATTTT.

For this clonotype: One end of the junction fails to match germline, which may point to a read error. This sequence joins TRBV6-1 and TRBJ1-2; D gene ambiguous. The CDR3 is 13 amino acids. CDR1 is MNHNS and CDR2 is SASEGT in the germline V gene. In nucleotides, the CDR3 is TGCGCCAGCATACGGTCGTTGAACTATGGCTACACCTTC. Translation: CASIRSLNYGYTF.

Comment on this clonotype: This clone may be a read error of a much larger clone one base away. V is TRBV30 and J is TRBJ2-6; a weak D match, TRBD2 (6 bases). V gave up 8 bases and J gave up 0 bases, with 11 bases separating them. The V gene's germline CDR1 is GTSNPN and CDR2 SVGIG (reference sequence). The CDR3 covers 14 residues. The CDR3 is CAGTGSSGANVLTF. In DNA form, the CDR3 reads TGTGCCGGGACTGGAAGCTCTGGGGCCAACGTCCTGACTTTC.